The TCR beta chain described here comes from a study of cytomegalovirus exposure and HLA in healthy donors. Study context: Sequencing of 150 million to 200 million T cells in an earlier analysis found around 120 million unique TCR beta sequences.

Concerning this clone itself: The antigen remains unidentified.

Whole-study findings and limits: CMV serostatus was the only recorded immune exposure for donors.

V was trimmed by 0 bases and J by 2 bases, leaving 12 bases between them. CDR1 is SGHNT and CDR2 is YYREEE in the germline V gene (reference sequence). This CDR3 is built from 15 residues. PCR amplification relied on 60 Vbeta primers (plus 13 Jbeta primers). Assay: immunoSEQ multiplex PCR; the TCRdb copy retains only in-frame clones and omits some. The sample lists around 200,000 clones; 70% to 80% were seen once. The receptor's source is a woman aged 60 to 75 in good health and CMV-seropositive. The sequencing input was PBMCs. This sequence joins TRBV5-4 and TRBJ2-7, with D maybe TRBD2 (6 bases). The CDR3 is CASSLAGRGAYEQYF. Here the CDR3 DNA reads TGTGCCAGCAGCTTGGCCGGGCGGGGAGCCTACGAGCAGTACTTC.